This TCR beta chain was profiled in a study of blood T cells in healthy people across ages. Drawn from each donor were around 9.1 milliliters of peripheral blood. The CDR3 loop spans 12 amino acids. The V gene end was trimmed by 5 bases and the J gene end by 13 bases; junction bases not matched to a gene: 4. CDR1 is SGHTA, CDR2 FQGNSA, per germline. Through a sample-barcoded 5' primer and a J-beta primer mix, a second PCR was run for about 7 to 12 cycles. One entry per CDR3 protein results from TCRdb running MiXCR on the 5' RACE reads. The sample lists more than 1,400,000 distinct CDR3 sequences; 40% to 50% were seen once.

The TCR comes from a woman under 30 in good health. The gene calls are TRBV7-2 and TRBJ1-6; 8 bases fit TRBD1. Specimen: blood. CDR3 amino acids: CASSQDRAPLHF. The CDR3 nucleotides read TGTGCCAGCAGCCAGGACAGGGCTCCCCTCCACTTT.